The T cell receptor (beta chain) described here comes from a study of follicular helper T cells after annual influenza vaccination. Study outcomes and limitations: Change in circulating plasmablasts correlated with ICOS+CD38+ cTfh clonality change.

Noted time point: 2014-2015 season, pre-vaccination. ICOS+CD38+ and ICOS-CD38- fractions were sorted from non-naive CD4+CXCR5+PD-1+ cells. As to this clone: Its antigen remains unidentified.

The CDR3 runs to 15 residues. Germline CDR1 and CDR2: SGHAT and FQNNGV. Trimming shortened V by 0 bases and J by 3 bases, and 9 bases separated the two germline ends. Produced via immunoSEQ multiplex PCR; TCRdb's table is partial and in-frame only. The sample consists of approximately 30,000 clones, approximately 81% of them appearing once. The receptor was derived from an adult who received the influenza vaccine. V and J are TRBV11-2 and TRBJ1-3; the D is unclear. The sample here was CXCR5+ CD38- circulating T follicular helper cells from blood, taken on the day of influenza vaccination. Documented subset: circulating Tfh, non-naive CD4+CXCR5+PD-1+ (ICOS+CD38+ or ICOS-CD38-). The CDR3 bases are TGTGCCAGCAGCTTAGATCATGCAGGTGGAAACACCATATATTTT. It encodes CASSLDHAGGNTIYF.